The 14 T cell receptor beta chains below come from one sample, sequenced in a study of T cells in Graves' hyperthyroidism and ophthalmopathy. TCR beta CDR3 regions were amplified from RNA transcripts. The HTBI primer set drove a first-round RT-PCR of the TCR CDR3. TCRdb used MiXCR to reprocess the multiplex PCR reads, holding one entry per CDR3 protein. This table holds roughly 600,000 distinct CDR3 sequences, about 14% found once. Material for sequencing was blood. These receptor sequences come from a woman in her 50s with Graves' ophthalmopathy.

This clonotype has a count of ten or more. V usage is TRBV20-1 and J usage is TRBJ2-3, with a weak D call TRBD1 (5 bases). Between the trimmed V and J ends, which lost 4 bases and 4 bases, there was a span of 6 bases. CDR1 is DFQATT and CDR2 is SNEGSKA in the germline V gene (reference sequence). This CDR3 region has 11 residues. As DNA, the CDR3 is TGCAGTGCTACCAGGGCAGATACGCAGTATTTT. It encodes CSATRADTQYF.

The V and J genes are TRBV7-3 and TRBJ1-6, with D possibly matching TRBD1 (6 bases). The CDR3 has 14 residues. The germline V and J ends were trimmed by 0 bases and 7 bases, with 7 bases remaining between them. CDR1 SGHTA and CDR2 FQGTGA come from the germline V gene. The CDR3 nucleotides are TGTGCCAGCAGCTTAACGGGGACAAATTCACCCCTCCACTTT. Residues: CASSLTGTNSPLHF.

This clonotype was detected a few times. The V call is TRBV28, the J call TRBJ2-5; tentative D call: TRBD2 (7 bases). V was trimmed by 5 bases and J by 5 bases, leaving 18 bases between them. There are 15 residues in the CDR3. The germline CDR1 and CDR2 sequences are MDHEN and SYDVKM. This chain's CDR3 is CASSTVGGAPETQYF. The CDR3 DNA follows: TGTGCCAGCAGTACCGTGGGGGGGGCGCCGGAGACCCAGTACTTC.

Here the CDR3 DNA reads TGTGCCAGCAGCTCTTACAAGGGCCCGAGCTCTGGAAACACCATATATTTT. Translating it yields CASSSYKGPSSGNTIYF. The chain links TRBV7-2 to TRBJ1-3, with D unclear. V was pared by 4 bases and J by 0 bases, with 16 bases between. The CDR3 is 17 amino acids. Germline values: CDR1 SGHTA, CDR2 FQGNSA.

This clonotype was counted only a few times. V gene TRBV19 combines with J gene TRBJ1-1; tentative D call: TRBD1 (6 bases). The CDR3 runs 13 residues. Trimming pared 8 bases from V and 7 bases from J, leaving 17 bases between. Germline CDR1 LNHDA, CDR2 SQIVND (reference sequence). The CDR3 spells CASGRDTRYEAFF. The CDR3 nucleotides read TGTGCCAGTGGCCGGGACACCAGATATGAAGCTTTCTTT.

V and J are TRBV19 and TRBJ2-2, with 8 bases identical to TRBD1. CDR3 length: 14 amino acids. Germline lookup yields CDR1 LNHDA and CDR2 SQIVND (reference sequence). Unmatched junction bases numbered 2, after V lost 4 bases and J lost 4 bases. CDR3 in amino acids: CASSRTGSTGELFF. CDR3 bases: TGTGCCAGTAGTAGGACAGGGAGCACCGGGGAGCTGTTTTTT.

This clonotype has more than one count but fewer than ten. This rearrangement joins TRBV5-6 to TRBJ2-3, with no clear D. The CDR3 is 13 amino acids. The germline CDR1 and CDR2 sequences are SGHDT and YYEEEE. The V end was cut by 0 bases, the J end by 5 bases, with 7 bases between. Written as DNA, the CDR3 is TGTGCCAGCAGCTTGGGGTCGAGAGATACGCAGTATTTT. This codes for CASSLGSRDTQYF.

V gene TRBV27 combines with J gene TRBJ2-5; TRBD2 is a possible D gene (5 bases). The CDR3 runs to 13 residues. CDR1 is MNHEY, CDR2 SMNVEV, per germline (reference sequence). The V gene lost 8 bases and the J gene lost 6 bases, with 16 bases spanning the gap. CDR3: CASSSGEGKTQYF. In DNA, the CDR3 is TGTGCCAGCTCAAGCGGAGAAGGAAAGACCCAGTACTTC.

The rearrangement links TRBV6-6 to TRBJ1-1; D gene unclear. The CDR3 spans 14 residues. Germline-derived CDR1 and CDR2 are MNHNY and SVGAGI (reference sequence). The V end lost 2 bases, the J end lost 3 bases, and 10 bases lay between the germline ends. The CDR3 spells CASSYPGVHTEAFF. As DNA, the CDR3 is TGTGCCAGCAGTTACCCAGGTGTCCACACTGAAGCTTTCTTT.

There are many counts of this clonotype. The gene calls are TRBV20-1 and TRBJ1-1; no definite D call. The V gene's germline CDR1 is DFQATT and CDR2 SNEGSKA (reference sequence). The CDR3 is 14 residues long. Trimming took off 3 bases at V and 2 bases at J, with 13 bases between the two ends. The chain's CDR3 is CSASRNRPNTEAFF. The CDR3 coding sequence is TGCAGTGCTAGTCGTAACAGACCTAACACTGAAGCTTTCTTT.

This clonotype was recorded many times. The genes are TRBV2 and TRBJ1-5, with D maybe TRBD1 (6 bases). Trimming removed 4 bases at V and 3 bases at J, with 10 bases between. Germline loops: CDR1 SNHLY, CDR2 FYNNEI. The CDR3 covers 14 residues. This chain's CDR3 is CASSGGQNNQPQHF. CDR3 DNA sequence: TGTGCCAGCAGTGGTGGACAGAACAATCAGCCCCAGCATTTT.

In this sample, this clonotype turned up a few times. The chain uses TRBV19 and TRBJ2-7; 8 positions agree with TRBD1. This CDR3 contains 14 residues. The germline gives CDR1 LNHDA, CDR2 SQIVND (reference sequence). V shed 6 bases, J shed 2 bases, and the junction held 6 bases outside the gene matches. Written as DNA, the CDR3 is TGTGCCAGTAGACCGACAGGGGTTGCCTACGAGCAGTACTTC. Translation: CASRPTGVAYEQYF. Using reference TRBV19 and TRBJ2-7 for the parts outside the CDR3, the full variable domain is DGGITQSPKYLFRKEGQNVTLSCEQNLNHDAMYWYRQDPGQGLRLIYYSQIVNDFQKGDIAEGYSVSREKKESFPLTVTSAQKNPTAFYLCASRPTGVAYEQYFGPGTRLTVT.

Ten or more counts support this clonotype. The chain has TRBV11-3 and TRBJ2-7; D perhaps matches TRBD2 (6 bases). CDR1 and CDR2 (germline): SGHNT, YENEEA. This CDR3 is built from 17 residues. V shed 3 bases and J shed 0 bases, with 18 bases lying between them. CDR3 sequence reads: CASSFESVGLYSYEQYF. CDR3 in DNA: TGTGCCAGCAGCTTCGAGTCGGTCGGACTATACTCCTACGAGCAGTACTTC.

This clonotype came up a few times. The J gene is TRBJ1-4, the V gene TRBV27, with 7 nucleotides matching TRBD1. V dropped 5 bases and J dropped 4; count of bases not matched to a gene: 10. The CDR3 loop spans 16 amino acids. Germline V gene lookup returns CDR1 MNHEY and CDR2 SMNVEV (reference sequence). The CDR3 coding sequence is TGTGCCAGCAGTCATCGACAGGGCGCGCTTAATGAAAAACTGTTTTTT. Protein: CASSHRQGALNEKLFF.